A single sample is the source of the 15 T cell receptor beta chains below, sequenced in a study of blood T cell repertoires in COVID-19. Profiled with immunoSEQ multiplex PCR; TCRdb holds only in-frame clones, not every one. Altogether 25,000 to 30,000 clones are present, around 89% being singletons, with the ten largest covering roughly a tenth. The sample comprised peripheral blood. The receptors derive from a man aged 55 to 69 with acute or convalescent COVID-19.

This clone was picked up one time. The chain is built from TRBV7-2 and TRBJ2-2, with D possibly being TRBD2 (5 bases). CDR3 length equals 15 residues. The germline gives CDR1 SGHTA, CDR2 FQGNSA. V lost 1 base and J lost 6, with 12 bases in between. CDR3 sequence: CASSLDKLAAGELFF. CDR3 sequence (DNA): TGTGCCAGCAGCTTAGATAAGCTAGCTGCCGGGGAGCTGTTTTTT. Filled out from reference TRBV7-2 and TRBJ2-2, the complete variable domain reads GAGVSQSPSNKVTEKGKDVELRCDPISGHTALYWYRQSLGQGLEFLIYFQGNSAPDKSGLPSDRFSAERTGGSVSTLTIQRTQQEDSAVYLCASSLDKLAAGELFFGEGSRLTVL.

The gene calls are TRBV5-1 and TRBJ2-7; perhaps TRBD2 as D (6 bases). The germline V gene has CDR1 SGHRS and CDR2 YFSETQ. V was pared by 0 bases and J by 1 base, with 11 bases between. The CDR3 extends over 15 amino acids. The CDR3 DNA reads TGCGCCAGCAGCTTGGATGGGACTCTGTCCTACGAGCAGTACTTC. Translation gives CASSLDGTLSYEQYF.

The genes are TRBV9 and TRBJ2-2, with 11 bases matching TRBD2. With V trimmed by 3 bases and J by 7 bases, 5 bases remained unmatched. This CDR3 contains 15 residues. CDR1 is SGDLS, CDR2 YYNGEE, per germline. The CDR3 is CASSGTSGGLGELFF. The CDR3 coding sequence is TGTGCCAGCAGCGGCACTAGCGGGGGACTCGGGGAGCTGTTTTTT.

The rearrangement links TRBV2 to TRBJ1-1, with 8 bases that match TRBD1. The CDR3 totals 15 residues. Germline trimming cut 7 bases from V and 1 base from J; bases unmatched to any gene: 8. Germline CDR1 reads SNHLY; CDR2 reads FYNNEI. Here the CDR3 DNA reads TGTGCCAGCAAACGGCAGGGGGCGTCGAACACTGAAGCTTTCTTT. Its translation is CASKRQGASNTEAFF.

Remarks on this clone: Relative to the germline gene, one junction end is altered; a read error may explain this. V and J are TRBV6-5 and TRBJ2-5, with 9 bases matching TRBD2. The germline CDR1 and CDR2 sequences are MNHEY and SVGAGI. CDR3 length: 15 residues. The CDR3 region has the DNA TGTGTCAGCATGATTGGCGGGAGGGGGGGAGAGACCCAGTACTTC. It specifies CVSMIGGRGGETQYF.

The J gene is TRBJ2-1, the V gene TRBV3-1 (or the pseudogene TRBV3-2); 10 nucleotides match TRBD2. The ends lost 4 bases at V and 7 bases at J; junction bases unmatched: 10. CDR1 is LGHDT and CDR2 is YNNKEL in the germline V gene (reference sequence). The CDR3 runs 16 residues. CDR3 sequence (DNA): TGTGCCAGCAGCCGGATTGATAGCGGGGGGAGGAATGAGCAGTTCTTC. Translation: CASSRIDSGGRNEQFF.

This rearrangement joins TRBV27 to TRBJ1-1; D gene unclear. CDR1 is MNHEY, CDR2 SMNVEV, per germline (reference sequence). This CDR3 spans 15 amino acids. V lost 2 bases and J 6 bases, leaving 16 bases between the germline ends. CDR3 amino acids: CASSLSFQRYAEAFF. In DNA, the CDR3 is TGTGCCAGCAGTTTAAGTTTTCAGAGGTACGCTGAAGCTTTCTTT.

The chain couples TRBV5-4 to TRBJ1-5; D unresolved. The ends were cut back, 2 bases at V and 2 bases at J, with 11 bases in the middle. Per germline, CDR1 SGHNT and CDR2 YYREEE (reference sequence). The CDR3 is made up of 15 amino acids. The CDR3 nucleotides are TGTGCCAGCAGCTTTGGCGGTAAGGGCAATCAGCCCCAGCATTTT. This gives the protein CASSFGGKGNQPQHF.

The chain uses TRBV6-1 and TRBJ1-6, with D uncertain. CDR3 length: 18 amino acids. Germline CDR1 MNHNS, CDR2 SASEGT. With 4 bases removed from V and 7 bases from J, the gap between germline ends came to 23 bases. The CDR3 is CASSATLTEAAKNSPLHF. CDR3 DNA: TGTGCCAGCAGTGCAACCCTAACAGAAGCGGCGAAAAATTCACCCCTCCACTTT.

The chain couples TRBV5-1 to TRBJ1-1; D not certain. Per the germline V gene, CDR1 is SGHRS and CDR2 is YFSETQ. This CDR3 has 14 amino acids. V dropped 4 bases and J dropped 1 base, with 11 bases sitting between them. This chain's CDR3 is CASSPFAANTEAFF. CDR3 coding DNA: TGCGCCAGCAGCCCTTTTGCGGCGAACACTGAAGCTTTCTTT.

The V gene is TRBV1, the J gene TRBJ2-1; TRBD2, the table's D call, was not compared with the DNA. TRBV1 is deemed a pseudogene. The CDR3 has 17 amino acids. The CDR3 sequence: CTSSQDQGTSGDNEQFF. In DNA, the CDR3 is TGCACCAGCAGCCAAGATCAAGGGACTAGCGGGGACAATGAGCAGTTCTTC.

The gene calls are TRBV28 and TRBJ1-5; D is unclear. CDR3 length equals 14 residues. V lost 7 bases and J 7 bases, leaving 17 bases between the germline ends. Germline V gene data show CDR1 as MDHEN and CDR2 as SYDVKM. CDR3 in DNA: TGTGCCAGCACCACTGCGGGCAGGACCCAGCCCCAGCATTTT. Encoded protein: CASTTAGRTQPQHF.

The V gene is TRBV27, the J gene TRBJ1-4; the match to TRBD1 covers 9 bases. CDR3 length: 14 amino acids. After removal of 4 bases from V and 8 bases from J, the junction contained 5 bases not matched to a gene. CDR1 is MNHEY, CDR2 SMNVEV, per germline (reference sequence). The CDR3 DNA is TGTGCCAGCAGTTCACAGGGGGCGGGGGAAAAACTGTTTTTT. This gives the protein CASSSQGAGEKLFF.

The V call is TRBV7-3, the J call TRBJ2-2; TRBD1 is a possible D gene (6 bases). The CDR3 consists of 15 residues. Germline V gene sequence: CDR1 SGHTA, CDR2 FQGTGA. V shed 5 bases and J shed 6 bases, with 16 bases lying between them. CDR3 bases: TGTGCCAGCAGCCGGGACACTCTCGCCCCCGGGGAGCTGTTTTTT. Translating gives CASSRDTLAPGELFF. The whole variable domain, remainder taken from reference TRBV7-3 and TRBJ2-2, is GAGVSQTPSNKVTEKGKYVELRCDPISGHTALYWYRQSLGQGPEFLIYFQGTGAADDSGLPNDRFFAVRPEGSVSTLKIQRTERGDSAVYLCASSRDTLAPGELFFGEGSRLTVL.

The V and J genes are TRBV4-1 and TRBJ1-6; 9 nucleotides align to TRBD1. V shed 3 bases and J 9 bases; nucleotides not matched to a gene: 12. CDR1 is MGHRA and CDR2 is YSYEKL in the germline V gene. CDR3 length equals 17 residues. CDR3 coding DNA: TGCGCCAGCAGCCAGCTTACAGGGGGCGAGGCGGGTTCACCCCTCCACTTT. Residues: CASSQLTGGEAGSPLHF.